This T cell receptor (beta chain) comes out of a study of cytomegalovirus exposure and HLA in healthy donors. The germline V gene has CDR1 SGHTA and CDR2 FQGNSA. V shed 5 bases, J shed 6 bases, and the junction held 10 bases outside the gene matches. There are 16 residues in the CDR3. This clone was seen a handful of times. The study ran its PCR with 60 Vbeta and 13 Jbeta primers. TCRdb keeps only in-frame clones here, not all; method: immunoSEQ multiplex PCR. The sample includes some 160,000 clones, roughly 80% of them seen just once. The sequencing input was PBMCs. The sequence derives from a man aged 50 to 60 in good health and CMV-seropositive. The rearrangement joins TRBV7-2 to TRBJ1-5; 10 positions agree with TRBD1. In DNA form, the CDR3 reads TGTGCCAGCAGCATCCGGGACAGGGGACTTGGTCAGCCCCAGCATTTT. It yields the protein CASSIRDRGLGQPQHF.